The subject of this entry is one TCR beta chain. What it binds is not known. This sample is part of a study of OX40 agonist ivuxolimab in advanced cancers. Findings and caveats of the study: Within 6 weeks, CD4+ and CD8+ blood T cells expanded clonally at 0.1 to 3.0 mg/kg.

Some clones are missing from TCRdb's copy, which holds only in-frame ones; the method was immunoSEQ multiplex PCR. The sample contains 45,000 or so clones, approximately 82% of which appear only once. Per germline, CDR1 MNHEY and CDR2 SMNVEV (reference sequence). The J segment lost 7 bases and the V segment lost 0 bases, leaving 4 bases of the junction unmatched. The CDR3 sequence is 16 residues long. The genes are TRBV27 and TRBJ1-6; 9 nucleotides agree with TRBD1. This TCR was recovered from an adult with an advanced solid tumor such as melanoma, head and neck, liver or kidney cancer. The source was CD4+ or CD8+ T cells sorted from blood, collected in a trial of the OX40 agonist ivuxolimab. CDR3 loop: CASSLSGTGPNSPLHF. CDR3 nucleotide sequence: TGTGCCAGCAGTTTATCCGGGACAGGGCCCAATTCACCCCTCCACTTT.